The clone carrying this T cell receptor beta chain was detected only a few times. The source of the sample is a study of blood T cells in healthy people across ages. Per germline, CDR1 MGHRA and CDR2 YSYEKL. V trimming: 3 bases; J trimming: 3 bases; junction bases outside the gene matches: 3. CDR3 length: 16 amino acids. A second about 7 to 12 cycle PCR used barcoded and J-beta primers. TCRdb analysed the 5' RACE reads with MiXCR anew, one entry per CDR3 protein. In the table there are 780,000 or so distinct CDR3 sequences, roughly 50% of which are singletons. Sequenced input: blood. The TCR was taken from a man at least 80 years old in good health. The chain has TRBV4-1 and TRBJ2-6; TRBD1 agrees at 9 bases. The CDR3 is CASSQHRGLGANVLTF. The CDR3 DNA reads as TGCGCCAGCAGCCAGCACAGGGGGCTTGGGGCCAACGTCCTGACTTTC.